What follows describes a single TCR beta chain. Its antigen is not known. The record originates from a study of T cell responses to AZD1222 COVID-19 vaccine. The study, taken as a whole, reports: Among AZD1222 vaccinees, only five to seven were seropositive at baseline.

Trimming removed 4 bases from V and 8 bases from J; junction bases left unmatched: 10. CDR3 size: 15 residues. Germline V gene sequence: CDR1 SEHNR, CDR2 FQNEAQ (reference sequence). Assay used: immunoSEQ multiplex PCR; TCRdb lists only in-frame clones, some missing. The sample lists under 300,000 clones, 93% occurring once. The chain carries TRBV7-9 and TRBJ1-4, with 7 bases aligning to TRBD1. This TCR was recovered from an adult in good health. Sequencing was performed on peripheral blood, taken on day 0 of AZD1222 vaccination. CDR3 nucleotide sequence: TGTGCCAGCAGCTCCTGGACAGGATTGAACGAAAAACTGTTTTTT. Its translation is CASSSWTGLNEKLFF.